This TCR beta chain was recovered during a study of shared clonotypes between healthy human individuals. The study, taken as a whole, reports: Depth was large, yet rarefaction showed that sorted-subset sequencing was incomplete. Larger estimated richness was generally seen in naive subsets than in memory subsets.

Notes on this clone: The target antigen is unknown.

Measured with immunoSEQ multiplex PCR; TCRdb has only the in-frame clones, and not every one. The data hold about 1.1 million clones, with around three quarters observed a single time. CDR1 is SEHNR, CDR2 FQNEAQ, per germline (reference sequence). The junction had 8 bases not matched to a gene; V was cut back by 5 bases and J by 3 bases. The CDR3 consists of 16 residues. The receptor was isolated from a man between 18 and 29 years old in good health. Some clones in this sample may be carry-over from other donors' samples. This chain connects TRBV7-9 to TRBJ2-5; 11 positions agree with TRBD2. Sequencing used memory CD4+ T cells from PBMCs. Subset reported: CD45RA-negative fraction. CDR3 loop: CASSPRGGLAEETQYF. The CDR3 nucleotides read TGTGCCAGCAGCCCTCGGGGGGGACTAGCGGAAGAGACCCAGTACTTC.